This entry lists 7 T cell receptor beta chains sequenced from one sample in a study of cytomegalovirus exposure and HLA in healthy donors. In the PCR, 60 Vbeta and 13 Jbeta primers were used. Libraries were prepared by immunoSEQ multiplex PCR; TCRdb keeps only in-frame clonotypes and omits some of them. The repertoire holds over 200,000 clones, roughly 80% seen once, with roughly 6% in the top ten. What was sequenced was PBMCs. The origin of the receptors is a middle-aged man in good health and CMV-seropositive.

As to this clone: The sample has other DNA sequences that encode this CDR3 too. This sequence joins TRBV5-1 and TRBJ2-7; 9 nucleotides agree with TRBD2. V lost 1 base to trimming and J lost 3 bases; unmatched junction nucleotides: 2. CDR1 and CDR2 from the germline V gene are SGHRS and YFSETQ. This CDR3 comprises 14 residues. DNA for the CDR3: TGCGCCAGCAGCTTGAGTAGCGGGAGCTACGAGCAGTACTTC. This gives the protein CASSLSSGSYEQYF.

A few counts support this clone. The chain couples TRBV4-1 to TRBJ2-4; 13 nucleotides match TRBD2. This CDR3 has 15 residues. V was pared by 4 bases and J by 5 bases, with 2 bases of the junction left unmatched. The germline gives CDR1 MGHRA, CDR2 YSYEKL. As DNA, the CDR3 is TGCGCCAGCAGCCCAGGACTAGCGGGAGAAAACATTCAGTACTTC. Protein: CASSPGLAGENIQYF.

The chain has TRBV19 and TRBJ1-5; 9 bases line up with TRBD1. The germline V gene has CDR1 LNHDA and CDR2 SQIVND (reference sequence). The CDR3 has 14 residues. The V gene end was trimmed by 6 bases and the J gene end by 6 bases; junction bases not matched to a gene: 6. This CDR3 reads CASSYGQGTQPQHF. The CDR3 coding sequence is TGTGCCAGTAGCTACGGACAGGGGACTCAGCCCCAGCATTTT. The complete variable domain, with remaining parts taken from reference TRBV19 and TRBJ1-5, reads DGGITQSPKYLFRKEGQNVTLSCEQNLNHDAMYWYRQDPGQGLRLIYYSQIVNDFQKGDIAEGYSVSREKKESFPLTVTSAQKNPTAFYLCASSYGQGTQPQHFGDGTRLSIL.

This rearrangement joins TRBV25-1 to TRBJ2-1; D ambiguous. Trimming took 1 base from V and 0 from J, leaving 10 bases between them. Germline V lookup: CDR1 MGHDK, CDR2 SYGVNS. CDR3 length equals 16 residues. DNA of the CDR3: TGTGCCAGCAGTGAATTCAACCCGAGCTCCTACAATGAGCAGTTCTTC. Translation: CASSEFNPSSYNEQFF.

V usage is TRBV27 and J usage is TRBJ2-1; 8 nucleotides line up with TRBD2. The V and J ends lost 5 bases and 5 bases, in that order; junction bases with no gene match: 11. The CDR3 sequence is 16 residues long. Germline V gives CDR1 MNHEY, CDR2 SMNVEV (reference sequence). The CDR3 DNA follows: TGTGCCAGCAGTCCCCTCGCAGCGGGAGTCAACAATGAGCAGTTCTTC. It specifies CASSPLAAGVNNEQFF.

The V gene is TRBV2, the J gene TRBJ1-1; D not resolved. Trimming pared 5 bases from V and 5 bases from J, leaving 12 bases between. The CDR3 spans 13 residues. Germline V gene lookup returns CDR1 SNHLY and CDR2 FYNNEI. For the CDR3, the DNA is TGTGCCAGCAGTTTGACGAGAGGGACTGAAGCTTTCTTT. Translation gives CASSLTRGTEAFF. Looking up the rest from reference TRBV2 and TRBJ1-1 gives the full variable domain: EPEVTQTPSHQVTQMGQEVILRCVPISNHLYFYWYRQILGQKVEFLVSFYNNEISEKSEIFDDQFSVERPDGSNFTLKIRSTKLEDSAMYFCASSLTRGTEAFFGQGTRLTVV.

The rearrangement joins TRBV11-3 to TRBJ2-5, with 15 bases lining up with TRBD2. The germline gives CDR1 SGHNT, CDR2 YENEEA. The CDR3 spans 17 residues. The junction had 3 bases not matched to a gene; V was cut back by 4 bases and J by 0 bases. The DNA for the CDR3 is TGTGCCAGCAGCTCCGGGACTAGCGGGAGGAACCAAGAGACCCAGTACTTC. It encodes CASSSGTSGRNQETQYF.